The next 3 T cell receptor beta chains were all read from a single sample in a study of regulatory and conventional T cells in RAG deficiency. Libraries were prepared by immunoSEQ multiplex PCR; TCRdb keeps only in-frame clonotypes and omits some of them. The sample lists 32,000 or so clones, roughly 90% occurring once. This sample was shared with a second study, whose subject was regulatory T cells. According to that study: Primers: 52 TRBV forward and 13 TRBJ reverse.

The sample was CD8+ T cells sorted from blood. The source of these receptors is a human donor in good health.

The rearrangement joins TRBV29-1 to TRBJ1-1; D is unresolved. This CDR3 has 12 amino acids. Germline CDR1 is SQVTM and CDR2 is ANQGSEA. V lost 1 base and J 3 bases, leaving 6 bases between the germline ends. CDR3 region: CSVEVSYTEAFF. In DNA form, the CDR3 reads TGCAGCGTTGAAGTAAGTTACACTGAAGCTTTCTTT.

The rearrangement links TRBV21-1 to TRBJ2-1; TRBD2 is taken as the D call from the table, unchecked against the DNA. TRBV21-1 is a recognized pseudogene. The CDR3 has 16 residues. This CDR3 reads CASSTRGVGALHEQFF. In nucleotides, the CDR3 is TGTGCCAGCAGCACCCGGGGGGTAGGGGCACTCCATGAGCAGTTCTTC.

V usage is TRBV7-6 and J usage is TRBJ1-5; D call uncertain. Trimming stripped 1 base from V and 7 bases from J, with 8 bases between. Germline lookup yields CDR1 SGHVS and CDR2 FNYEAQ. The CDR3 contains 13 residues. The CDR3 here is CASSLGNAQPQHF. CDR3 nucleotides: TGTGCCAGCAGCTTAGGTAACGCCCAGCCCCAGCATTTT.